The 27 T cell receptor beta chains presented below share a single source sample, sequenced in a study of control samples from healthy donors and cancer patients. Libraries were prepared by immunoSEQ multiplex PCR; TCRdb keeps only in-frame clonotypes and omits some of them. Among tens of thousands of clones listed, 85% to 90% were seen once. Sequencing was performed on PBMCs. These receptors all stem from a man aged 55 to 69 with head and neck cancer.

This chain joins TRBV6-5 and TRBJ1-2, with 8 bases matching TRBD1. Per the germline V gene, CDR1 is MNHEY and CDR2 is SVGAGI. The ends lost 0 bases at V and 8 bases at J; junction bases unmatched: 8. This CDR3 is 15 amino acids long. In DNA form, the CDR3 reads TGTGCCAGCAGTTACTCGATCCAGGGGGCAAAAGGCTACACCTTC. Translating it yields CASSYSIQGAKGYTF.

In its sample, this clone was seen a few times. The rearrangement joins TRBV19 to TRBJ2-3, with 11 bases lining up with TRBD1. This CDR3 spans 15 amino acids. The germline CDR1 and CDR2 sequences are LNHDA and SQIVND (reference sequence). Trimming took 3 bases from V and 3 from J; bases not matched to a gene: 2. CDR3 bases: TGTGCCAGTAGTATCCGGGACAGGGGGACAGATACGCAGTATTTT. It is translated as CASSIRDRGTDTQYF.

The V and J genes are TRBV7-8 and TRBJ2-7; D unclear. With 5 bases removed from V and 2 bases from J, the gap between germline ends came to 10 bases. The CDR3 sequence is 13 residues long. Germline values: CDR1 SGHVS, CDR2 FQNEAQ. The CDR3 region has the DNA TGTGCCAGCAGCCGAAACCAGGCCTACGAGCAGTACTTC. Translation gives CASSRNQAYEQYF.

The chain has TRBV18 and TRBJ1-1; no clear D. There are 13 residues in the CDR3. V was clipped by 1 base and J by 5 bases, with 8 bases between them. Germline CDR1 KGHSH, CDR2 LQKENI. The CDR3 region has the DNA TGTGCCAGCTCACCACGGGCTACGACTGAAGCTTTCTTT. Translation: CASSPRATTEAFF.

This clone was detected only once. This chain connects TRBV7-8 to TRBJ2-1, with D possibly being TRBD1 or TRBD2 (6 bases each). V gave up 2 bases and J gave up 7 bases, with 15 bases separating them. The CDR3 runs to 15 residues. Per the germline V gene, CDR1 is SGHVS and CDR2 is FQNEAQ. CDR3 in amino acids: CASSLKRGAPNEQFF. DNA of the CDR3: TGTGCCAGCAGCTTAAAAAGGGGGGCCCCGAATGAGCAGTTCTTC.

The V call is TRBV6-1, the J call TRBJ2-7; 11 bases are shared with TRBD2. The CDR3 extends over 16 amino acids. Germline V gene lookup returns CDR1 MNHNS and CDR2 SASEGT. Unmatched junction bases numbered 8, after V lost 3 bases and J lost 4 bases. The CDR3 reads CASSDPGTSGGYEQYF. The CDR3 region has the DNA TGTGCCAGCAGTGACCCCGGGACTAGCGGAGGGTACGAGCAGTACTTC.

This rearrangement joins TRBV18 to TRBJ2-7; 11 bases map to TRBD1. This CDR3 spans 14 amino acids. V lost 6 bases to trimming and J lost 3 bases; unmatched junction nucleotides: 4. From germline, CDR1 is KGHSH and CDR2 LQKENI. The CDR3 DNA sequence: TGTGCCAGCTCTCCGGGACAGGGGGACTACGAGCAGTACTTC. Residues: CASSPGQGDYEQYF.

This chain uses TRBV5-1 with TRBJ2-7; TRBD2 agrees at 10 bases. Trimming at V came to 3 bases and at J to 5 bases, leaving 5 bases not matched to a gene. The CDR3 is made up of 14 amino acids. CDR1 is SGHRS and CDR2 is YFSETQ in the germline V gene. The CDR3 nucleotides are TGCGCCAGCAGCTCTGTGCTAGCGGGAGACGAGCAGTACTTC. Its protein product is CASSSVLAGDEQYF.

The DNA of the CDR3 is TGCAGCGTTCCTACTGGACTAGCGGGAAGACATGAGCAGTTCTTC. Its protein is CSVPTGLAGRHEQFF. This chain uses TRBV29-1 with TRBJ2-1, with 12 bases aligning to TRBD2. The germline V gene has CDR1 SQVTM and CDR2 ANQGSEA. V dropped 5 bases and J dropped 8; count of bases not matched to a gene: 10. CDR3 length equals 15 residues.

This clone occurred once. The chain couples TRBV3-1 (or the pseudogene TRBV3-2) to TRBJ2-7, with D possibly matching TRBD1 (6 bases). The CDR3 covers 16 residues. CDR1 is LGHDT and CDR2 is YNNKEL in the germline V gene (reference sequence). V dropped 4 bases and J dropped 2 bases, with 18 bases sitting between them. The chain's CDR3 is CASSPNGWDTAYEQYV. The DNA for the CDR3 is TGTGCCAGCAGCCCAAATGGCTGGGACACCGCCTACGAGCAGTACGTC.

CDR3 nucleotide sequence: TGTGCCAGCTCCCCGGGACAGGGAACCTACAATGAGCAGTTCTTC. Translated: CASSPGQGTYNEQFF. The chain carries TRBV2 and TRBJ2-1; 9 nucleotides match TRBD1. This CDR3 is built from 15 residues. Germline lookup yields CDR1 SNHLY and CDR2 FYNNEI. The V and J ends lost 8 bases and 2 bases, in that order; junction bases with no gene match: 7.

This clone was picked up one time. The gene calls are TRBV6-5 and TRBJ2-2; D is unclear. V lost 1 base and J 11 bases, leaving 11 bases between the germline ends. Germline V lookup: CDR1 MNHEY, CDR2 SVGAGI. CDR3 length equals 13 residues. Written as DNA, the CDR3 is TGTGCCAGCAGTTACTGGACCTCGAGTGAGCTGTTTTTT. Translating gives CASSYWTSSELFF.

The J gene is TRBJ1-4, the V gene TRBV21-1. TRBV21-1 is assigned pseudogene status. This CDR3 is 11 amino acids long. In nucleotides, the CDR3 is TGTGCCAGCAGGGGAGATGAAAAACTGTTTTTT. Translated: CASRGDEKLFF.

The rearrangement links TRBV19 to TRBJ1-1; 7 bases line up with TRBD1. The trim removed 4 bases at V and 3 bases at J, leaving 5 bases unmatched. This CDR3 region has 14 residues. The germline V gene encodes CDR1 LNHDA and CDR2 SQIVND (reference sequence). This chain's CDR3 is CASSTGGSDTEAFF. Written as DNA, the CDR3 is TGTGCCAGTAGTACAGGGGGGTCCGACACTGAAGCTTTCTTT.

The V gene is TRBV7-6, the J gene TRBJ1-4, with 10 bases aligning to TRBD1. Germline V CDR1 and CDR2: SGHVS, FNYEAQ. The CDR3 consists of 14 residues. The junction had 3 bases not matched to a gene; V was cut back by 3 bases and J by 8 bases. The CDR3 loop reads CASSLGQGKEKLFF. CDR3 bases: TGTGCCAGCAGCTTGGGACAGGGGAAAGAAAAACTGTTTTTT.

The chain recombines TRBV12-3 or TRBV12-4 with TRBJ1-5; D gene uncertain. CDR3 length: 13 residues. V was trimmed by 5 bases and J by 5 bases, leaving 10 bases between them. The CDR3 reads CASSAAPHQPQHF. CDR3 nucleotides: TGTGCCAGCAGTGCAGCCCCGCATCAGCCCCAGCATTTT.

The table lists this clone with a count of one. The CDR3 region is CASSPGGWEQFF. CDR3 coding DNA: TGTGCCAGCAGCCCCGGGGGGTGGGAGCAGTTCTTC. The rearrangement joins TRBV11-2 to TRBJ2-1; 7 nucleotides agree with TRBD2. The V segment lost 5 bases and the J segment 10 bases; nucleotides outside the gene matches: 5. CDR3 length: 12 residues. Germline CDR1 SGHAT, CDR2 FQNNGV.

The rearrangement links TRBV19 to TRBJ2-6; 7 nucleotides agree with TRBD2. The CDR3 consists of 15 residues. Germline assignment: CDR1 LNHDA and CDR2 SQIVND (reference sequence). After removal of 7 bases from V and 0 bases from J, the junction contained 3 bases not matched to a gene. The CDR3 loop is CASNPGGSGANVLTF. As DNA, the CDR3 is TGTGCCAGTAACCCGGGGGGCTCTGGGGCCAACGTCCTGACTTTC.

J is TRBJ2-5 and V is TRBV5-6; D ambiguous. Germline V gene sequence: CDR1 SGHDT, CDR2 YYEEEE. V gave up 3 bases and J gave up 2 bases, with 8 bases separating them. The CDR3 has 13 residues. CDR3 in amino acids: CASSSQPQETQYF. The CDR3 coding sequence is TGTGCCAGCAGCTCACAGCCTCAAGAGACCCAGTACTTC. The full variable domain, completed using reference TRBV5-6 and TRBJ2-5, is DAGVTQSPTHLIKTRGQQVTLRCSPKSGHDTVSWYQQALGQGPQFIFQYYEEEERQRGNFPDRFSGHQFPNYSSELNVNALLLGDSALYLCASSSQPQETQYFGPGTRLLVL.

The gene calls are TRBV11-1 and TRBJ2-5, with D uncertain. Per the germline V gene, CDR1 is SGHAT and CDR2 is FQDESV (reference sequence). The CDR3 length is 13 residues. V was trimmed by 5 bases and J by 5 bases, leaving 12 bases between them. The CDR3 sequence is CASSTPPSETQYF. The CDR3 DNA is TGTGCCAGCAGCACGCCTCCTTCGGAGACCCAGTACTTC.

This chain joins TRBV6-6 and TRBJ1-5; D call uncertain. This CDR3 region has 13 residues. With 4 bases removed from V and 3 bases from J, the gap between germline ends came to 7 bases. Germline V gene sequence: CDR1 MNHNY, CDR2 SVGAGI (reference sequence). CDR3 coding DNA: TGTGCCAGCAGTTTCGTCCTCAATCAGCCCCAGCATTTT. It yields the protein CASSFVLNQPQHF.

The CDR3 here is CAISDGGDGYTF. CDR3 sequence (DNA): TGTGCCATCAGTGACGGGGGGGATGGCTACACCTTC. This rearrangement joins TRBV10-3 to TRBJ1-2; the D gene is possibly TRBD1 (5 bases). Germline CDR1 and CDR2: ENHRY and SYGVKD. The CDR3 covers 12 residues. V lost 3 bases to trimming and J lost 6 bases, with 8 bases between them.

This clone was counted a few times. The chain employs TRBV13 and TRBJ1-1, with D possibly being TRBD1 (6 bases). There are 14 residues in the CDR3. Germline V lookup: CDR1 PRHDT, CDR2 FYEKMQ (reference sequence). Between the trimmed V and J ends, which lost 5 bases and 2 bases, there was a span of 12 bases. Here the CDR3 reads CASSLAGANTEAFF. As DNA, the CDR3 is TGTGCCAGCAGCCTTGCGGGGGCAAACACTGAAGCTTTCTTT.

The CDR3 DNA is TGTGCCAGCAGCTTAGTCATAGGGGGTCCAACCGGGGAGCTGTTTTTT. It specifies CASSLVIGGPTGELFF. The rearrangement links TRBV7-9 to TRBJ2-2; D possibly corresponds to TRBD1 (6 bases). V dropped 1 base and J dropped 5 bases, with 14 bases sitting between them. CDR1 and CDR2 (germline): SEHNR, FQNEAQ (reference sequence). There are 16 residues in the CDR3.

The chain combines TRBV21-1 with TRBJ2-1. TRBV21-1 is shown as a pseudogene. The CDR3 extends over 15 amino acids. CDR3 loop: CASSKEGGTYNEQFF. CDR3 nucleotides: TGTGCCAGCAGCAAAGAGGGCGGAACCTACAATGAGCAGTTCTTC.

The chain is built from TRBV5-6 and TRBJ2-3; tentative D call: TRBD2 (6 bases). The V and J ends lost 2 bases and 10 bases respectively, with 17 bases between them. This CDR3 has 14 residues. The V gene's germline CDR1 is SGHDT and CDR2 YYEEEE. CDR3 DNA: TGTGCCAGCAGCTTAACGGGAGCCGGGCAGCCGCAGTATTTT. Residues: CASSLTGAGQPQYF.

The sample holds a few counts of this clone. The chain has TRBV30 and TRBJ2-7; 8 positions match TRBD2. Germline V gene lookup returns CDR1 GTSNPN and CDR2 SVGIG (reference sequence). This CDR3 has 13 residues. After removal of 0 bases from V and 7 bases from J, the junction contained 5 bases not matched to a gene. CDR3: CAWSVGAGGEQYF. The CDR3 nucleotides read TGTGCCTGGAGTGTTGGCGCGGGGGGAGAGCAGTACTTC.